Listed below are T cell receptor beta chains from one sample, sequenced in a study of blood T cell repertoires in COVID-19. This table comes from immunoSEQ multiplex PCR, and its TCRdb copy is limited to in-frame clones, with some not included. The sample carries about 55,000 clones, more than 90% recorded once. Sequenced input: peripheral blood. These receptors were taken from a man aged 50 or older with active COVID-19. Both conserved end residues are part of each CDR3. Each record gives: V gene, J gene, CDR3 protein.

V: TRBV6-5; J: TRBJ1-1; CDR3: CASSYSRVGEKAFF
V: TRBV5-1; J: TRBJ2-1; CDR3: CASSARLANTYNEQFF
V: TRBV7-2; J: TRBJ1-1; CDR3: CASSLNSLSEAFF
V: TRBV23-1; J: TRBJ2-7; CDR3: CASSQDSPYEQYF
V: TRBV14; J: TRBJ2-1; CDR3: CASSPSRGAYNEQFF
V: TRBV18; J: TRBJ2-2; CDR3: CASSPPKQGATVTGELFF
V: TRBV5-1; J: TRBJ2-1; CDR3: CASSLQGQGYNEQFF
V: TRBV6-2/TRBV6-3; J: TRBJ1-2; CDR3: CASSFRDRGLKRGYTF
V: TRBV28; J: TRBJ2-2; CDR3: CASLGQGAIGELFF
V: TRBV4-1; J: TRBJ2-1; CDR3: CASSQILGLAAPGEQFF
V: TRBV20-1; J: TRBJ2-3; CDR3: CSAERADTQYF
V: TRBV11-2; J: TRBJ2-5; CDR3: CASSPVTEETQYF
V: TRBV4-2; J: TRBJ2-7; CDR3: CASSLTSGGTYEQYF
V: TRBV7-9; J: TRBJ2-7; CDR3: CASSLVQATFDEQYF
V: TRBV11-1; J: TRBJ2-1; CDR3: CASSLAVGVGNEQFF
V: TRBV19; J: TRBJ2-3; CDR3: CASSQNFDTQYF
V: TRBV7-2; J: TRBJ2-1; CDR3: CASSLGNSGGIGEQFF
V: TRBV29-1; J: TRBJ2-1; CDR3: CSAGHRARVYNEQFF
V: TRBV7-9; J: TRBJ2-5; CDR3: CASSGEGQETQYF
V: TRBV6-4; J: TRBJ2-3; CDR3: CASSDELLTPDSHTDTQYF
V: TRBV4-2; J: TRBJ2-2; CDR3: CASSQDRVGRGNTGELFF